This T cell receptor (beta chain) was found in a study of T cell changes during pregnancy in multiple sclerosis. The V gene lost 2 bases and the J gene lost 4 bases, with 8 bases spanning the gap. Germline CDR1 SNHLY, CDR2 FYNNEI. The CDR3 has 13 residues. Libraries were prepared by immunoSEQ multiplex PCR; TCRdb keeps only in-frame clonotypes and omits some of them. The table has about 40,000 clones, about 92% seen once. The TCR comes from a female donor with multiple sclerosis, enrolled in a pregnancy study. Sequencing was performed on CD8+ T cells from peripheral blood mononuclear cells, taken in the third trimester of pregnancy. This chain links TRBV2 with TRBJ1-2; D is perhaps TRBD1 (5 bases). CDR3 loop: CASSELQGYGYTF. CDR3 coding DNA: TGTGCCAGCAGTGAACTCCAGGGCTATGGCTACACCTTC. Supplemented by reference TRBV2 and TRBJ1-2, the full variable domain reads EPEVTQTPSHQVTQMGQEVILRCVPISNHLYFYWYRQILGQKVEFLVSFYNNEISEKSEIFDDQFSVERPDGSNFTLKIRSTKLEDSAMYFCASSELQGYGYTFGSGTRLTVV.